This T cell receptor (beta chain) was obtained from a study of response to subunit inactivated influenza vaccine. Study-wide results and caveats: New T cells are recruited in small numbers by each seasonal influenza vaccination, according to the authors' suggestion.

CDR3 length: 16 amino acids. With 5 bases clipped from V and 2 bases from J, the junction kept 5 bases outside the gene matches. Germline V CDR1 and CDR2: MNHEY, SMNVEV (reference sequence). Each CDR3 protein gets one entry after TCRdb re-called the RT-PCR reads with MiXCR. The table includes approximately 530,000 distinct CDR3 sequences, 7.2% detected once. This clonotype was seen many times. Its antigen is unidentified. The origin of this receptor is a man aged 50 to 69 who received an inactivated influenza vaccine. The chain joins TRBV27 to TRBJ2-1, with 11 bases matching TRBD2. Sequenced material: PBMCs from blood, taken 23 months after vaccination. The CDR3 loop is CASSPGTSGTYNEQFF. CDR3 sequence (DNA): TGTGCCAGCAGTCCCGGGACTAGCGGAACCTACAATGAGCAGTTCTTC.